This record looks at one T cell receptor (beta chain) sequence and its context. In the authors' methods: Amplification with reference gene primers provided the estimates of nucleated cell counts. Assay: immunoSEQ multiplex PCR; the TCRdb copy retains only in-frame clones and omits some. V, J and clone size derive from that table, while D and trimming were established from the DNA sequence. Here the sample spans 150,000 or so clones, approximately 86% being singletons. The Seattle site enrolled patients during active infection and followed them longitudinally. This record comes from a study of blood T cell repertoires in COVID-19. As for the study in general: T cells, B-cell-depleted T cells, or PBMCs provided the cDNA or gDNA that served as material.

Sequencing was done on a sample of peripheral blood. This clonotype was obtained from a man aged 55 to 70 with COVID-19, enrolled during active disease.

CDR3 sequence reads: CAWSDGGPTGGGNTIYF. The DNA of the CDR3 is TGTGCCTGGAGTGACGGGGGCCCCACAGGGGGAGGAAACACCATATATTTT. The rearrangement links TRBV30 to TRBJ1-3; 8 bases align to TRBD1. With V trimmed by 1 base and J by 4 bases, 12 bases remained unmatched. Germline values: CDR1 GTSNPN, CDR2 SVGIG (reference sequence). This CDR3 is built from 17 residues.